This paragraph covers one TCR beta chain sequence. Its antigen is still unknown. Germline CDR1 is MDHEN and CDR2 is SYDVKM. The CDR3 is 15 amino acids. V gave up 6 bases and J gave up 1 base; unmatched junction bases: 7. The data are from a study of T cell responses to AZD1222 COVID-19 vaccine. Notes on the study in general: Nearly half of spike-specific TCRs reportedly go after variant regions that carry no mutations. Females made up more of the donors, who were largely white British, and clonal diversity may have come out too low.

TCRdb's table, derived via immunoSEQ multiplex PCR, lists solely in-frame clones and lacks some. The table has approximately 110,000 clones, around 85% seen once. Sequenced material: peripheral blood, taken 28 days after the second AZD1222 dose. The J gene is TRBJ2-3, the V gene TRBV28; 7 bases are a match to TRBD2. The TCR originated in an adult who received the AZD1222 COVID-19 vaccine. CDR3 nucleotide sequence: TGTGCCAGCAGCCCTAGGCTAGCGGGCACAGATACGCAGTATTTT. This codes for CASSPRLAGTDTQYF.